This TCR beta chain comes out of a study of T cells in Graves' hyperthyroidism and ophthalmopathy. The CDR3 consists of 12 residues. V gave up 11 bases and J gave up 6 bases, with 17 bases separating them. Germline values: CDR1 ENHRY, CDR2 SYGVKD. Using RNA transcripts as the source, TCR beta CDR3 regions were amplified. Initially, a first-round RT-PCR of the TCR CDR3 employed the HTBI primer set. TCRdb re-called the multiplex PCR reads with MiXCR, one entry per CDR3 protein. The repertoire consists of more than 550,000 distinct CDR3 sequences, with just under 45% occurring once and the leading ten covering less than 8.5%.

The J gene is TRBJ2-7, the V gene TRBV10-3; perhaps TRBD1 as D (6 bases). The source of this sequence is an adult man with Graves' disease, either hyperthyroidism or ophthalmopathy (not recorded which). Sequenced sample: peripheral blood or thyroid tissue (not recorded which). The CDR3 loop reads CASSRGTGEQYF. The CDR3 DNA sequence: TGTGCCTCTAGCAGGGGAACGGGCGAGCAGTACTTC.